This T cell receptor beta chain originates from a study of T cells after yellow fever vaccination. The study, taken as a whole, reports: The booster saw the reappearance of most primary-vaccination clones (around 96% CD4, roughly 90% CD8). The CD4 and CD8 compartments had a small share of their clonotypes in common. The secondary response showed a weaker magnitude and a faster peak, day 5 versus 15.

There are 13 residues in the CDR3. V lost 8 bases and J lost 7; bases outside the gene matches: 8. The germline V gene encodes CDR1 MNHEY and CDR2 SVGEGT. This clonotype was observed a few times. The antigen is undetermined. For TCR, cDNA came from 5'RACE template switching, which added a universal primer site and UMIs. TCRdb called the 5' RACE reads again in MiXCR, with one record for every CDR3 protein. Of 450,000 to 650,000 distinct CDR3 sequences detected, 21% appear once; the ten largest clones hold approximately 15%. The specimen was PBMCs, collected 20 to 25 days after the first yellow fever vaccination. This receptor was obtained from a young man who received the YFV17D yellow fever vaccine. The rearrangement links TRBV6-2 or TRBV6-3 to TRBJ1-2; 9 bases line up with TRBD1. The CDR3 sequence is CASYTGGSGGYTF. The CDR3 DNA sequence: TGTGCCAGCTATACAGGGGGCAGCGGTGGCTACACCTTC.